This T cell receptor (beta chain) stems from a study of T cell repertoires in cytomegalovirus infection. Broader study findings: Carriage of CMV together with the relevant HLA was identifiable through cumulative public TCR beta family frequency.

Via MiXCR, TCRdb re-called the reads, giving one row per CDR3 protein. The repertoire has about 360,000 distinct CDR3 sequences, roughly 20% of them found once; the top ten carry roughly 8.7%. As for this clonotype: Its antigen is undetermined.

The germline gives CDR1 DFQATT, CDR2 SNEGSKA (reference sequence). CDR3 size: 14 residues. The germline V and J ends were trimmed by 0 bases and 4 bases, with 12 bases remaining between them. The V call is TRBV20-1, the J call TRBJ1-1; D unresolved. The clonotype originates from a human donor in good health (CMV status not recorded). Some clones in this sample may be carry-over from other donors' samples. Sequencing input: PBMCs. The CDR3 reads CSAREGLSGTEAFF. Written as DNA, the CDR3 is TGCAGTGCTAGAGAGGGCCTCTCTGGCACTGAAGCTTTCTTT.